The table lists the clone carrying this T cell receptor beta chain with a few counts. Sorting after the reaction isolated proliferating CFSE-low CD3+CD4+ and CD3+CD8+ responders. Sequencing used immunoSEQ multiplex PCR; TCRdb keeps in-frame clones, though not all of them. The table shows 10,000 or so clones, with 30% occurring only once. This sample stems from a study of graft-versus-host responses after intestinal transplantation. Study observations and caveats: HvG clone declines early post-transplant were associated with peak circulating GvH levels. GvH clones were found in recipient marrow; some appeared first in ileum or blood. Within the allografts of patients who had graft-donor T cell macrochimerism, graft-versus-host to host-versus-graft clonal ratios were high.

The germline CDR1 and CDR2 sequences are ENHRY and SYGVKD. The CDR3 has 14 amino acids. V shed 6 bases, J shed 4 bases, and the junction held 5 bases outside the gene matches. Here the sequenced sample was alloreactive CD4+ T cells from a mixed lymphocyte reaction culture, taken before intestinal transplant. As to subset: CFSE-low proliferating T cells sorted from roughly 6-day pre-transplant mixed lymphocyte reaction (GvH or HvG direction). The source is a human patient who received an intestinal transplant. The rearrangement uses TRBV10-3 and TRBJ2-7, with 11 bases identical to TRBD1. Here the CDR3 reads CAIRGTGGEYEQYF. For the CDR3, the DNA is TGTGCCATCAGAGGGACAGGGGGAGAGTACGAGCAGTACTTC.